The 32 T cell receptor beta chains below were found in one sample sequenced in a study of T-cell reconstitution after alpha-beta-depleted transplantation in children. TCRbeta library preparation incorporated unique molecular identifiers. TCRdb fed the PCR reads into MiXCR, producing one record per CDR3 protein. Of some 200,000 distinct CDR3 sequences listed, approximately 8.4% are singletons. The source material was PBMCs, mostly from graft donor cells, sampled 360 days after TCRalphabeta/CD19-depleted stem cell transplant. These receptors were taken from a male patient aged 2-15 years who had a stem cell transplant for acute myeloid leukemia, so the T cells may come from the graft donor.

In its sample, this clonotype was seen many times. The chain couples TRBV12-3 or TRBV12-4 to TRBJ2-7, with D perhaps given as TRBD1 or TRBD2 (6 bases each). V was shortened by 3 bases and J by 2 bases, with 11 bases between the two germline ends. The CDR3 runs 14 residues. The CDR3 sequence is CASSFRGTPYEQYF. CDR3 nucleotides: TGTGCCAGCAGTTTTAGGGGGACTCCCTACGAGCAGTACTTC.

This clonotype occurred a few times. The chain couples TRBV29-1 to TRBJ1-2; maybe TRBD1 (5 bases). The ends were cut back, 3 bases at V and 4 bases at J, with 12 bases in the middle. The germline CDR1 and CDR2 sequences are SQVTM and ANQGSEA. The CDR3 extends over 13 amino acids. CDR3 residues: CSVDGTGGYGYTF. The CDR3 nucleotides read TGCAGCGTTGATGGGACGGGGGGCTATGGCTACACCTTC.

This chain uses TRBV25-1 with TRBJ2-2; D possibly matches TRBD1 or TRBD2 (5 bases each). Between the trimmed V and J ends, which lost 2 bases and 6 bases, there was a span of 16 bases. CDR1 and CDR2 from the germline V gene are MGHDK and SYGVNS. This CDR3 has 16 residues. CDR3 bases: TGTGCCAGCAGTGAAGCGGGCACAGGTCTTCCCGGGGAGCTGTTTTTT. Translating it yields CASSEAGTGLPGELFF.

This clonotype has ten or more counts. This sequence joins TRBV7-9 and TRBJ2-7, with 13 bases identical to TRBD2. Germline lookup yields CDR1 SEHNR and CDR2 FQNEAQ (reference sequence). Germline trimming cut 1 base from V and 2 bases from J; bases unmatched to any gene: 2. CDR3 length: 16 amino acids. The CDR3 here is CASSLGGLAGPYEQYF. The CDR3 nucleotides are TGTGCCAGCAGCTTAGGGGGACTAGCGGGACCCTACGAGCAGTACTTC.

The gene calls are TRBV12-5 and TRBJ1-2; D is undetermined. Trimming left V 6 bases short and J 8 bases short, with 16 bases between. The germline gives CDR1 LGHNT, CDR2 FRNRAP. This CDR3 comprises 13 residues. CDR3 protein: CASGPLSASGYTF. The DNA for the CDR3 is TGTGCTAGTGGCCCTCTTAGCGCTTCCGGCTACACCTTC.

This clonotype was picked up many times. V usage is TRBV12-3 or TRBV12-4 and J usage is TRBJ2-2; 9 positions agree with TRBD1. The length of the CDR3 is 13 residues. The V segment lost 6 bases and the J segment 12 bases; nucleotides outside the gene matches: 8. The CDR3 loop is CASRTGTGPKLFF. CDR3 sequence (DNA): TGTGCCAGCAGAACCGGGACAGGGCCCAAGCTGTTTTTT.

In its sample, this clonotype was seen many times. The chain is built from TRBV11-2 and TRBJ2-5; D is ambiguous. The ends were cut back, 1 base at V and 4 bases at J, with 7 bases in the middle. Germline values: CDR1 SGHAT, CDR2 FQNNGV. The CDR3 sequence is 13 residues long. This chain's CDR3 is CASSLVGPETQYF. The DNA for the CDR3 is TGTGCCAGCAGCTTAGTTGGCCCAGAGACCCAGTACTTC.

There are many counts of this clonotype. The V call is TRBV12-3 or TRBV12-4, the J call TRBJ1-2; D is uncertain. Trimming took 6 bases from V and 5 from J, leaving 16 bases between them. The CDR3 covers 14 residues. This chain's CDR3 is CASSPTAGFYGYTF. CDR3 coding DNA: TGTGCCAGCAGCCCCACCGCGGGGTTTTATGGCTACACCTTC.

About this clonotype itself: A much larger clone differs from this one at a single base, so this may be a read error. The gene calls are TRBV7-3 and TRBJ2-2; TRBD1 agrees at 11 bases. Germline V gene data show CDR1 as SGHTA and CDR2 as FQGTGA. This CDR3 spans 16 amino acids. The CDR3 loop reads CASSHGTGGISGEQFF. The DNA of the CDR3 is TGTGCCAGCAGCCATGGGACAGGGGGTATCTCCGGGGAGCAGTTTTTT.

This clonotype showed up just a few times. The chain carries TRBV12-3 or TRBV12-4 and TRBJ2-7, with a weak D call TRBD1 (5 bases). The length of the CDR3 is 14 residues. V was clipped by 6 bases and J by 2 bases, with 14 bases between them. CDR3 coding DNA: TGTGCCAGCAGCGACAGTAGTAGGCCCTACGAGCAGTACGTC. Residues: CASSDSSRPYEQYV.

The sample holds many counts of this clonotype. The chain links TRBV11-2 to TRBJ2-7, with 10 positions matching TRBD1. Germline assignment: CDR1 SGHAT and CDR2 FQNNGV. The CDR3 has 15 residues. V was pared by 5 bases and J by 6 bases, with 10 bases of the junction left unmatched. CDR3 coding DNA: TGTGCCAGCAGCCCCCTCGGGACAGGGGTGTTCGAGCAGTACGTC. It codes for CASSPLGTGVFEQYV.

There are many counts of this clonotype. The chain uses TRBV27 and TRBJ2-5; weak D call: TRBD2 (6 bases). The V end lost 6 bases, the J end lost 2 bases, and 19 bases lay between the germline ends. The CDR3 has 16 amino acids. Germline CDR1 is MNHEY and CDR2 is SMNVEV (reference sequence). CDR3 sequence (DNA): TGTGCCAGCAGGGGACTTTTGCGCACTTCTCAAGAGACCCAGTACTTC. Translation: CASRGLLRTSQETQYF.

The rearrangement uses TRBV4-3 and TRBJ1-5; D remains ambiguous. Germline CDR1 and CDR2: LGHNA and YSLEER. CDR3 length: 14 residues. V was clipped by 0 bases and J by 3 bases, with 6 bases between them. This CDR3 is CASSQEAANQPQHF. The CDR3 coding sequence is TGCGCCAGCAGCCAAGAGGCAGCCAATCAGCCCCAGCATTTT.

This clonotype came up many times. The chain links TRBV29-1 to TRBJ2-2, with 7 bases that match TRBD1. The CDR3 has 16 residues. The V segment lost 5 bases and the J segment 0 bases; nucleotides outside the gene matches: 9. CDR1 is SQVTM, CDR2 ANQGSEA, per germline. This CDR3 reads CSVMGWDSANTGELFF. CDR3 in DNA: TGCAGCGTTATGGGGTGGGACAGCGCGAACACCGGGGAGCTGTTTTTT.

This clonotype was recorded a few times. The V call is TRBV5-1, the J call TRBJ2-1; D is unresolved. Germline lookup yields CDR1 SGHRS and CDR2 YFSETQ. Trimming stripped 5 bases from V and 8 bases from J, with 11 bases between. This CDR3 is built from 12 residues. CDR3 in amino acids: CASSGPGDEQFF. CDR3 in DNA: TGCGCCAGCAGTGGGCCGGGCGATGAGCAGTTCTTC. Looking up the rest from reference TRBV5-1 and TRBJ2-1 gives the full variable domain: KAGVTQTPRYLIKTRGQQVTLSCSPISGHRSVSWYQQTPGQGLQFLFEYFSETQRNKGNFPGRFSGRQFSNSRSEMNVSTLELGDSALYLCASSGPGDEQFFGPGTRLTVL.

This clonotype was seen many times. V is TRBV10-3 and J is TRBJ2-7, with 8 bases fitting TRBD2. The CDR3 contains 15 residues. Germline V gene sequence: CDR1 ENHRY, CDR2 SYGVKD. The J segment lost 3 bases and the V segment lost 1 base, leaving 5 bases of the junction unmatched. CDR3 nucleotides: TGTGCCATCAGTGAGTACGGGACTAGTCTCTACGAGCAGTACTTC. Its protein is CAISEYGTSLYEQYF.

This clonotype was detected only a few times. This rearrangement joins TRBV28 to TRBJ1-1; maybe TRBD1 (6 bases). The V gene lost 1 base and the J gene lost 5 bases, with 17 bases spanning the gap. The V gene's germline CDR1 is MDHEN and CDR2 SYDVKM. This CDR3 is 16 amino acids long. The CDR3 spells CASSLYWGPRRTEAFF. CDR3 sequence (DNA): TGTGCCAGCAGTTTATACTGGGGGCCCCGTCGAACTGAAGCTTTCTTT.

This clonotype has just a few counts. V gene TRBV7-6 combines with J gene TRBJ2-2; a weak D match, TRBD2 (5 bases). The length of the CDR3 is 16 residues. CDR1 SGHVS and CDR2 FNYEAQ come from the germline V gene. V was clipped by 1 base and J by 7 bases, with 16 bases between them. The CDR3 nucleotides are TGTGCCAGCAGCTTAGTCCTCCGGGCACGGGGCGGGGAGCTGTTTTTT. Its protein is CASSLVLRARGGELFF.

This clonotype showed up many times. The V call is TRBV7-6, the J call TRBJ1-4; D not certain. In germline, CDR1 is SGHVS, CDR2 FNYEAQ. V lost 0 bases and J 0 bases, leaving 5 bases between the germline ends. CDR3 size: 15 residues. The CDR3 region has the DNA TGTGCCAGCAGCTTAGCTTATGCAACTAATGAAAAACTGTTTTTT. Protein: CASSLAYATNEKLFF.

This clonotype has more than one count but fewer than ten. V gene TRBV2 combines with J gene TRBJ1-6; weak D call: TRBD1 (6 bases). This CDR3 has 14 amino acids. In germline, CDR1 is SNHLY, CDR2 FYNNEI. Trimming removed 3 bases at V and 7 bases at J, with 10 bases between. The CDR3 coding sequence is TGTGCCAGCAGTGAGCGGGGGCAGAATTCACCCCTCCACTTT. It codes for CASSERGQNSPLHF.

This clonotype appeared a few times. This chain uses TRBV6-2 or TRBV6-3 with TRBJ2-2; D unclear. Germline V gives CDR1 MNHEY, CDR2 SVGEGT. Trimming removed 0 bases from V and 4 bases from J, with 18 bases in between. CDR3 length: 18 residues. CDR3: CASSYSLIQFEGTGELFF. The DNA for the CDR3 is TGTGCCAGCAGTTACTCACTGATTCAATTCGAAGGCACCGGGGAGCTGTTTTTT.

With respect to this clonotype: One base away lies a much larger clone, so this may be a sequencing read error. The chain couples TRBV7-3 to TRBJ2-1; a possible D gene is TRBD2 (6 bases). V was trimmed by 1 base and J by 7 bases, leaving 17 bases between them. This CDR3 is built from 16 residues. Looked up from germline, CDR1 is SGHTA and CDR2 is FQGTGA. The DNA of the CDR3 is TGTGCCAGCAGCTTAATGCTGGTAGCGGTGAGAAATGAGCAGTTCTTC. Protein sequence: CASSLMLVAVRNEQFF.

In this sample, this clonotype turned up a few times. The chain carries TRBV7-3 and TRBJ2-7; possible D gene TRBD2, 6 bases. This CDR3 comprises 16 residues. Between the trimmed V and J ends, which lost 5 bases and 2 bases, there was a span of 19 bases. Germline CDR1 is SGHTA and CDR2 is FQGTGA. The CDR3 protein is CASSLLGGAPPYEQYF. The CDR3 DNA follows: TGTGCCAGCAGCCTACTGGGGGGTGCACCCCCCTACGAGCAGTACTTC. Filled out from reference TRBV7-3 and TRBJ2-7, the complete variable domain reads GAGVSQTPSNKVTEKGKYVELRCDPISGHTALYWYRQSLGQGPEFLIYFQGTGAADDSGLPNDRFFAVRPEGSVSTLKIQRTERGDSAVYLCASSLLGGAPPYEQYFGPGTRLTVT.

This chain connects TRBV7-6 to TRBJ2-7; D is undetermined. V was trimmed by 1 base and J by 6 bases, leaving 10 bases between them. The CDR3 has 13 amino acids. Germline-derived CDR1 and CDR2 are SGHVS and FNYEAQ. This chain's CDR3 is CASSLVARGEQYV. In DNA, the CDR3 is TGTGCCAGCAGCTTAGTGGCCCGTGGCGAGCAGTACGTC.

J is TRBJ1-6 and V is TRBV6-1; D is uncertain. The V gene lost 6 bases and the J gene lost 4 bases, with 10 bases spanning the gap. This CDR3 is 14 amino acids long. Germline loops: CDR1 MNHNS, CDR2 SASEGT. The CDR3 loop is CASSPRSYNSPLHF. CDR3 DNA sequence: TGTGCCAGCAGCCCACGTTCTTATAATTCACCCCTCCACTTT.

V gene TRBV6-6 combines with J gene TRBJ2-7; D is unclear. Germline CDR1 is MNHNY and CDR2 is SVGAGI (reference sequence). This CDR3 region has 12 residues. The ends were cut back, 8 bases at V and 1 base at J, with 9 bases in the middle. In DNA form, the CDR3 reads TGTGCCAGCCTCAGCCCTTCCTACGAGCAGTACGTC. This gives the protein CASLSPSYEQYV.

This clonotype was observed at least ten times. The chain has TRBV14 and TRBJ2-2; 9 nucleotides agree with TRBD1. Germline trimming cut 7 bases from V and 6 bases from J; bases unmatched to any gene: 3. This CDR3 has 13 amino acids. CDR1 and CDR2 from the germline V gene are SGHDN and FVKESK. For the CDR3, the DNA is TGTGCCAGCACCCGACAGGGGGCCGGGGAGCTGTTTTTT. Protein sequence: CASTRQGAGELFF.

This clonotype was seen repeatedly, ten times or more. The J gene is TRBJ2-2, the V gene TRBV28; a possible D gene is TRBD1 (6 bases). Between the trimmed V and J ends, which lost 5 bases and 5 bases, there was a span of 15 bases. Per the germline V gene, CDR1 is MDHEN and CDR2 is SYDVKM. The CDR3 spans 15 residues. For the CDR3, the DNA is TGTGCCAGCAGTACTTATCCAGGGGATACCGGGGAGCTGTTTTTT. Translated: CASSTYPGDTGELFF.

This clonotype was counted at least ten times. V is TRBV5-1 and J is TRBJ2-6, with D tentatively TRBD1 (5 bases). V gave up 4 bases and J gave up 3 bases, with 8 bases separating them. Germline values: CDR1 SGHRS, CDR2 YFSETQ. The CDR3 loop spans 14 amino acids. The CDR3 region is CASSPGFGANVLTF. The CDR3 nucleotides read TGCGCCAGCAGCCCAGGGTTTGGGGCCAACGTCCTGACTTTC. Drawing the rest from reference TRBV5-1 and TRBJ2-6, the complete variable domain is KAGVTQTPRYLIKTRGQQVTLSCSPISGHRSVSWYQQTPGQGLQFLFEYFSETQRNKGNFPGRFSGRQFSNSRSEMNVSTLELGDSALYLCASSPGFGANVLTFGAGSRLTVL.

This clonotype is labeled medium-sized. This rearrangement joins TRBV5-1 to TRBJ2-5; D gene ambiguous. Germline V gene data show CDR1 as SGHRS and CDR2 as YFSETQ. V was cut by 3 bases and J by 2 bases, with 8 bases left in between. The CDR3 totals 13 residues. The CDR3 is CASSSLVQETQYF. In nucleotides, the CDR3 is TGCGCCAGCAGCTCTTTAGTGCAAGAGACCCAGTACTTC. The full variable domain, in which reference TRBV5-1 and TRBJ2-5 provide the parts outside the CDR3, is KAGVTQTPRYLIKTRGQQVTLSCSPISGHRSVSWYQQTPGQGLQFLFEYFSETQRNKGNFPGRFSGRQFSNSRSEMNVSTLELGDSALYLCASSSLVQETQYFGPGTRLLVL.

J is TRBJ2-1 and V is TRBV29-1, with TRBD1 as a possible D gene (6 bases). The CDR3 sequence is 14 residues long. Germline lookup yields CDR1 SQVTM and CDR2 ANQGSEA. V lost 4 bases and J lost 0, with 10 bases in between. The chain's CDR3 is CSVGGTTSYNEQFF. DNA for the CDR3: TGCAGCGTTGGGGGGACAACCTCCTACAATGAGCAGTTCTTC.

This clonotype was detected only a few times. The CDR3 region is CASSQEPPPTDTQYF. In DNA form, the CDR3 reads TGCGCCAGCAGCCAAGAGCCCCCCCCCACAGATACGCAGTATTTT. V is TRBV4-3 and J is TRBJ2-3; D is uncertain. Germline V gene sequence: CDR1 LGHNA, CDR2 YSLEER. The V and J ends lost 0 bases and 2 bases respectively, with 9 bases between them. The CDR3 totals 15 residues.